A selection of T cell receptor beta chains follows, all from one sample in a study of blood T cell repertoires in COVID-19. Generated by immunoSEQ multiplex PCR, the TCRdb table keeps only in-frame clones and is missing some. Of a few hundred thousand clones in the sample, about 90% were seen once. The sample comprised peripheral blood. Source of these receptors: a woman in her 50s with COVID-19, enrolled during active disease. Each CDR3 is given with its conserved first and last residue. The D gene is left open where the match is weak. The listing skips clone size in some rows; elsewhere it reads once, few, many or a size class.

J gene: TRBJ2-7; D gene: .; clone size: .; V gene: TRBV18; CDR3 DNA: TGTGCCAGCTCACCAACTGTATACGAGCAGTACTTC; CDR3 protein: CASSPTVYEQYF
J gene: TRBJ1-2; D gene: TRBD1; clone size: .; V gene: TRBV6-5; CDR3 DNA: TGTGCCAGCAGAGCCCCGGGACAGGGGCTAAATGGCTACACCTTC; CDR3 protein: CASRAPGQGLNGYTF
J gene: TRBJ1-1; D gene: .; clone size: .; V gene: TRBV18; CDR3 DNA: TGTGCCAGCTCACCAGGGAGGGGCGGGGGCACTGAAGCTTTCTTT; CDR3 protein: CASSPGRGGGTEAFF
J gene: TRBJ1-6; D gene: TRBD1; clone size: once; V gene: TRBV6-1; CDR3 DNA: TGTGCCAGCAGTGAAGCGTTCGGGACAGGGAGTAATTCACCCCTCCACTTT; CDR3 protein: CASSEAFGTGSNSPLHF
J gene: TRBJ1-1; D gene: .; clone size: .; V gene: TRBV27; CDR3 DNA: TGTGCCAGCAGTCTTATAGGGGGTACACAGGGTCGGGCTTTCTTT; CDR3 protein: CASSLIGGTQGRAFF
J gene: TRBJ1-5; D gene: .; clone size: .; V gene: TRBV19; CDR3 DNA: TGTGCCAGTAGAACAACCCCATCCCAATATAGCAATCAGCCCCAGCATTTT; CDR3 protein: CASRTTPSQYSNQPQHF
J gene: TRBJ2-7; D gene: .; clone size: .; V gene: TRBV7-2; CDR3 DNA: TGTGCCAGCAGCTATTGGACGGGAGAAACCACCTACGAGCAGTACTTC; CDR3 protein: CASSYWTGETTYEQYF
J gene: TRBJ2-5; D gene: .; clone size: .; V gene: TRBV18; CDR3 DNA: TGTGCCAGCTCACCAAACAGCAAAGAGACCCAGTACTTC; CDR3 protein: CASSPNSKETQYF
J gene: TRBJ1-5; D gene: .; clone size: .; V gene: TRBV5-4; CDR3 DNA: TGTGCCAGCAGCTTGGACAGGGGCAATCAGCCCCAGCATTTT; CDR3 protein: CASSLDRGNQPQHF
J gene: TRBJ2-1; D gene: TRBD2; clone size: .; V gene: TRBV19; CDR3 DNA: TGTGCCAGTAGTGTCGGACTAGCGGGAGGGCCATCCAATGAGCAGTTCTTC; CDR3 protein: CASSVGLAGGPSNEQFF
J gene: TRBJ2-7; D gene: .; clone size: .; V gene: TRBV13; CDR3 DNA: TGTGCCAGCAGCCCCGTCCCGTACGAGCAGTACTTC; CDR3 protein: CASSPVPYEQYF
J gene: TRBJ2-1; D gene: TRBD2; clone size: once; V gene: TRBV6-5; CDR3 DNA: TGTGCCAGCAGCCTGAAACTAGCGGATAACAATGAGCAGTTCTTC; CDR3 protein: CASSLKLADNNEQFF
J gene: TRBJ2-7; D gene: .; clone size: .; V gene: TRBV30; CDR3 DNA: TGTGCCTGGAATATCGGTGATTTCTACGAGCAGTACTTC; CDR3 protein: CAWNIGDFYEQYF
J gene: TRBJ2-5; D gene: TRBD1; clone size: .; V gene: TRBV5-6; CDR3 DNA: TGTGCCAGCAGCCCGGGGACAGCCCTCCGGGAGACCCAGTACTTC; CDR3 protein: CASSPGTALRETQYF
J gene: TRBJ2-2; D gene: TRBD2; clone size: .; V gene: TRBV5-4; CDR3 DNA: TGTGCCAGCAGCCCACCGGGACTAGCGGAAACCGGGGAGCTGTTTTTT; CDR3 protein: CASSPPGLAETGELFF
J gene: TRBJ1-5; D gene: .; clone size: .; V gene: TRBV6-6; CDR3 DNA: TGTGCCAGCACCCGTGGTGAGTCGGGCAATCAGCCCCAGCATTTT; CDR3 protein: CASTRGESGNQPQHF
J gene: TRBJ2-7; D gene: TRBD1; clone size: .; V gene: TRBV10-1; CDR3 DNA: TGCGCCAGCAGTCCATACCGGGACAGCTACGAGCAGTACTTC; CDR3 protein: CASSPYRDSYEQYF
J gene: TRBJ2-1; D gene: .; clone size: .; V gene: TRBV5-4; CDR3 DNA: TGTGCCAGCAGCCGACGGGGGTATGAGCAGTTCTTC; CDR3 protein: CASSRRGYEQFF
J gene: TRBJ2-2; D gene: TRBD2; clone size: .; V gene: TRBV19; CDR3 DNA: TGTGCCAGTAGTAAGCTAGCGGGAGGGGACACCGGGGAGCTGTTTTTT; CDR3 protein: CASSKLAGGDTGELFF
J gene: TRBJ2-5; D gene: TRBD2; clone size: once; V gene: TRBV9; CDR3 DNA: TGTGCCAGCAGCTCGGGGACTAGGGGGGTGGAGACCCAGTACTTC; CDR3 protein: CASSSGTRGVETQYF
J gene: TRBJ2-3; D gene: TRBD2; clone size: .; V gene: TRBV5-4; CDR3 DNA: TGTGCCAGCAGCTTGTGGACTAGCGGGAGGGTTGGAGATACGCAGTATTTT; CDR3 protein: CASSLWTSGRVGDTQYF
J gene: TRBJ1-2; D gene: .; clone size: .; V gene: TRBV27; CDR3 DNA: TGTGCCAGCAGTGCCGCATTCTTGGGGCTTAACTATGGCTACACCTTC; CDR3 protein: CASSAAFLGLNYGYTF
J gene: TRBJ2-1; D gene: TRBD2; clone size: .; V gene: TRBV30; CDR3 DNA: TGTGCCTGGAGTGTACGGTCTAGCGGGAGGTCTAGTGAGCAGTTCTTC; CDR3 protein: CAWSVRSSGRSSEQFF
J gene: TRBJ1-2; D gene: .; clone size: .; V gene: TRBV30; CDR3 DNA: TGTGCCTGGAGGTGGGGGCGGGACTATGGCTACACCTTC; CDR3 protein: CAWRWGRDYGYTF
J gene: TRBJ2-7; D gene: .; clone size: .; V gene: TRBV7-2; CDR3 DNA: TGTGCCAGCAGCTTAGCGGGAGGAGGTCGCTACGAGCAGTACTTC; CDR3 protein: CASSLAGGGRYEQYF
J gene: TRBJ1-5; D gene: TRBD1; clone size: .; V gene: TRBV2; CDR3 DNA: TGTGCCAGCAGACCTAGGACAGGGGGCAGCAATCAGCCCCAGCATTTT; CDR3 protein: CASRPRTGGSNQPQHF
J gene: TRBJ2-7; D gene: TRBD2; clone size: .; V gene: TRBV7-8; CDR3 DNA: TGTGCCAGCAGCTCGACTAGCGGGACCCCCTACGAGCAGTACTTC; CDR3 protein: CASSSTSGTPYEQYF
J gene: TRBJ2-7; D gene: .; clone size: .; V gene: TRBV5-4; CDR3 DNA: TGTGCCAGCAGCTTCCCGTCGGGGGGCCGCAGCGAGCAGTACTTC; CDR3 protein: CASSFPSGGRSEQYF
J gene: TRBJ2-3; D gene: .; clone size: .; V gene: TRBV6-5; CDR3 DNA: TGTGCCAGCCGGACATTCGGCACAGATACGCAGTATTTT; CDR3 protein: CASRTFGTDTQYF
J gene: TRBJ2-1; D gene: .; clone size: .; V gene: TRBV2; CDR3 DNA: TGTGCCAGCAGAGTGGGACTTAACAATGAGCAGTTCTTC; CDR3 protein: CASRVGLNNEQFF
J gene: TRBJ2-2; D gene: .; clone size: .; V gene: TRBV5-8; CDR3 DNA: TGTGCCAGCAGCTTAATAGGGGACACCGGGGAGCTGTTTTTT; CDR3 protein: CASSLIGDTGELFF
J gene: TRBJ2-1; D gene: .; clone size: .; V gene: TRBV18; CDR3 DNA: TGTGCCAGCTCACTTTCCGGGAGCGCGAAATTTTATAGTGAGCAGTTCTTC; CDR3 protein: CASSLSGSAKFYSEQFF
J gene: TRBJ2-4; D gene: TRBD2; clone size: .; V gene: TRBV24-1; CDR3 DNA: TGTGCCACCAGTGACCCAGGACTAGCAAACATTCAGTACTTC; CDR3 protein: CATSDPGLANIQYF
J gene: TRBJ2-3; D gene: .; clone size: few; V gene: TRBV24-1; CDR3 DNA: TGTGCCACCACTAGCGCTAGCACAGATACGCAGTATTTT; CDR3 protein: CATTSASTDTQYF
J gene: TRBJ1-2; D gene: .; clone size: .; V gene: TRBV7-5; CDR3 DNA: TGTGCCAGAAGCCAAGGGACATCATCCCCCTATGGCTACACCTTC; CDR3 protein: CARSQGTSSPYGYTF
J gene: TRBJ2-1; D gene: .; clone size: .; V gene: TRBV20-1; CDR3 DNA: TGCAGTGCTAGAGATTCGTTAGTCCAGTTCTTC; CDR3 protein: CSARDSLVQFF
J gene: TRBJ2-3; D gene: TRBD2; clone size: once; V gene: TRBV2; CDR3 DNA: TGTGCCAGCTCGCTTAGCGGGAGAGCGGCAGATACGCAGTATTTT; CDR3 protein: CASSLSGRAADTQYF
J gene: TRBJ1-6; D gene: TRBD1; clone size: .; V gene: TRBV25-1; CDR3 DNA: TGTGCCACCCGAACAGGACAGGGGAATAGGAATTCACCCCTCCACTTT; CDR3 protein: CATRTGQGNRNSPLHF
J gene: TRBJ2-1; D gene: .; clone size: .; V gene: TRBV29-1; CDR3 DNA: TGCAGCGTTGAAGAAGCTAGCACCTACAATGAGCAGTTCTTC; CDR3 protein: CSVEEASTYNEQFF
J gene: TRBJ1-3; D gene: TRBD1; clone size: .; V gene: TRBV9; CDR3 DNA: TGTGCCAGCAGCGCCCGAAGGACAGGGGAGATCTCTGGAAACACCATATATTTT; CDR3 protein: CASSARRTGEISGNTIYF
J gene: TRBJ2-7; D gene: TRBD1; clone size: few; V gene: TRBV25-1; CDR3 DNA: TGTGCCAGCAGTGAAACCGGGACAGGGTCTGGGGGGCAGTACTTC; CDR3 protein: CASSETGTGSGGQYF
J gene: TRBJ2-7; D gene: TRBD2; clone size: .; V gene: TRBV7-7; CDR3 DNA: TGTGCCAGCAGCCTAGGGACTAGCGGAGGTGACGAGCAGTACTTC; CDR3 protein: CASSLGTSGGDEQYF
J gene: TRBJ1-2; D gene: .; clone size: .; V gene: TRBV29-1; CDR3 DNA: TGCAGCGCATTACAGGACACCTCCCCTTCCTATGGCTACACCTTC; CDR3 protein: CSALQDTSPSYGYTF
J gene: TRBJ2-5; D gene: .; clone size: .; V gene: TRBV4-3; CDR3 DNA: TGCGCCAGCAGCCAAGGGACACGACAGGAAGAGACCCAGTACTTC; CDR3 protein: CASSQGTRQEETQYF
J gene: TRBJ2-3; D gene: TRBD2; clone size: .; V gene: TRBV2; CDR3 DNA: TGTGCCAGCATGCGATTGGGGGAGGGCCAGACAGATACGCAGTATTTT; CDR3 protein: CASMRLGEGQTDTQYF
J gene: TRBJ2-5; D gene: .; clone size: .; V gene: TRBV20-1; CDR3 DNA: TGCAGTACACGGTTGCGGGAGACCCAGTACTTC; CDR3 protein: CSTRLRETQYF
J gene: TRBJ1-3; D gene: .; clone size: .; V gene: TRBV2; CDR3 DNA: TGTGCCAGCAGGGGCATCAGAAACACCATATATTTT; CDR3 protein: CASRGIRNTIYF
J gene: TRBJ1-1; D gene: .; clone size: .; V gene: TRBV11-2; CDR3 DNA: TGTGCCAGCAGCTTAGCTGGGGCAGGACAGGCTTTCTTT; CDR3 protein: CASSLAGAGQAFF
J gene: TRBJ2-1; D gene: TRBD2; clone size: once; V gene: TRBV9; CDR3 DNA: TGTGCCAGCAGCGTAGGTGGTAGCGGGTACAATGAGCAGTTCTTC; CDR3 protein: CASSVGGSGYNEQFF
J gene: TRBJ2-7; D gene: .; clone size: .; V gene: TRBV4-2; CDR3 DNA: TGTGCCAGCAGCCAAGGGAGCCGAGCTTTCCACGAGCAGTACTTC; CDR3 protein: CASSQGSRAFHEQYF